Listed below are T cell receptor beta chains from one sample, sequenced in a study of blood T cells in healthy people across ages. TCRdb analysed the 5' RACE reads with MiXCR anew, one entry per CDR3 protein. The data contain 1,500,000 or so distinct CDR3 sequences, under 55% of them seen just once; the ten biggest clones take up over 3.5%. Sample: blood. The receptors were sampled from a woman aged 18-29 years in good health. The conserved cysteine and the conserved F or W are not part of the CDR3 here.

TRBV5-4	TRBJ1-1	ASSGGTGDNEAF
TRBV7-9	TRBJ2-3	ASSQLSGRWDTQY
TRBV12-3/TRBV12-4	TRBJ1-2	ASSSWGGGYGYT
TRBV12-3/TRBV12-4	TRBJ2-7	ASFRAGDSEQY
TRBV6-5	TRBJ2-7	ASSGTANYEQY
TRBV21-1	TRBJ2-5	ASSKEVVAGGPRETQY
TRBV6-2/TRBV6-3	TRBJ2-7	ASSYSHQPLSGRIFSEQY
TRBV27	TRBJ1-2	ASSSPSVQPYGYT
TRBV9	TRBJ2-7	ASSVGTSSSYEQY
TRBV7-9	TRBJ2-1	ASSFSGTGGNEQF
TRBV29-1	TRBJ1-2	SVRPFNYGYT
TRBV18	TRBJ2-2	ASSSNFAGELF
TRBV12-3/TRBV12-4	TRBJ1-2	ASSVPGAHT
TRBV4-1	TRBJ2-7	ASSQDSRLWNYEQY
TRBV12-3/TRBV12-4	TRBJ1-2	ASSPPRDFYGYT
TRBV3-1	TRBJ2-5	ASSQGETQY
TRBV7-9	TRBJ1-2	ASRAAVTGLNYGYT
TRBV5-5	TRBJ1-1	ASSTEGYTEAF
TRBV20-1	TRBJ1-5	SASDGGGQPQH
TRBV3-1	TRBJ2-7	ASSLSAGGHYEQY
TRBV11-2	TRBJ2-1	ASSQTSGLTYNEQF
TRBV20-1	TRBJ2-7	SAELGSTYEQY
TRBV7-2	TRBJ2-1	ASSVRMRTNEQF
TRBV27	TRBJ1-1	ASYTLGTEAF
TRBV12-3/TRBV12-4	TRBJ1-1	ASRATWGTEAF
TRBV29-1	TRBJ2-2	SALAGGELF
TRBV7-3	TRBJ1-1	ASSIDGGTEAF
TRBV20-1	TRBJ2-7	SAIDSSSYEQY
TRBV20-1	TRBJ1-4	SARGRPTNEKLF
TRBV29-1	NA	SVEDAGDPYEQY
TRBV7-2	TRBJ1-1	ASSPLTGSNTEAF
TRBV18	TRBJ1-2	ASSQGASNYGYT
TRBV13	NA	ASTRGGRYNEQY
TRBV6-6	TRBJ1-4	ASSRYRQGANEKLF
TRBV3-1	TRBJ2-1	ASSHRDRGRGKQF
TRBV28	TRBJ1-5	ASSLGFSTEYSNQPQH
TRBV27	TRBJ1-1	ASSLRTGPYTEAF
TRBV27	TRBJ1-2	ASSGSPAYGYT
TRBV20-1	TRBJ1-2	SAREPLAAYGYT
TRBV5-5	TRBJ2-6	ASSLVHRSSGANVLT
TRBV4-3	TRBJ2-1	ASSQDRGFGYNEQF
TRBV20-1	TRBJ1-2	SARRDSSYGYT
TRBV2	TRBJ1-1	ASSEAQGTGDTEAF